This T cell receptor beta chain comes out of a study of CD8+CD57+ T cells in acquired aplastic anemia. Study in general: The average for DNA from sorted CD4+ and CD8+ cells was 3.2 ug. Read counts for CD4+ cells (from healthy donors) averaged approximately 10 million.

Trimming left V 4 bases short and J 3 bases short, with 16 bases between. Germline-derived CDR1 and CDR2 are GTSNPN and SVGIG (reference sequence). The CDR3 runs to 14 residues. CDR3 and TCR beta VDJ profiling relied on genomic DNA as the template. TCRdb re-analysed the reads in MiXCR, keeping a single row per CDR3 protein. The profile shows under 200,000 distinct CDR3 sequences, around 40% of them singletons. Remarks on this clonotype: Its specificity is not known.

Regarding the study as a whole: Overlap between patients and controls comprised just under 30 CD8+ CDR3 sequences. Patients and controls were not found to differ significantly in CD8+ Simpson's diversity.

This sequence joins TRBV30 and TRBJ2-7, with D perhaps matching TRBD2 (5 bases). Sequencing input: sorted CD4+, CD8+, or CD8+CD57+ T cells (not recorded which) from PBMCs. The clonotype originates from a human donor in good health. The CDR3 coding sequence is TGTGCCTGGACCTACGGGGTAAGGAACTACGAGCAGTACTTC. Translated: CAWTYGVRNYEQYF. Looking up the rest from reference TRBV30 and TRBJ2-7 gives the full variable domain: SQTIHQWPATLVQPVGSPLSLECTVEGTSNPNLYWYRQAAGRGLQLLFYSVGIGQISSEVPQNLSASRPQDRQFILSSKKLLLSDSGFYLCAWTYGVRNYEQYFGPGTRLTVT.